The clone carrying this TCR beta chain has just a few counts. V shed 4 bases, J shed 9 bases, and the junction held 10 bases outside the gene matches. This CDR3 is built from 15 residues. Germline loops: CDR1 SGHTA, CDR2 FQGNSA. These data are taken from a study of T cell responses to AZD1222 COVID-19 vaccine. TCRdb's copy holds only in-frame clones and misses some; the assay was immunoSEQ multiplex PCR. The table lists approximately 100,000 clones, about nine tenths of them singletons. The chain recombines TRBV7-2 with TRBJ2-5; 11 bases match TRBD1. The source was peripheral blood, collected on day 0 of AZD1222 vaccination. The source of this sequence is an adult in good health. The CDR3 bases are TGTGCCAGCAGCTGGGACAGGGGGTCTTCCGGCCCCCAGTACTTC. It codes for CASSWDRGSSGPQYF.